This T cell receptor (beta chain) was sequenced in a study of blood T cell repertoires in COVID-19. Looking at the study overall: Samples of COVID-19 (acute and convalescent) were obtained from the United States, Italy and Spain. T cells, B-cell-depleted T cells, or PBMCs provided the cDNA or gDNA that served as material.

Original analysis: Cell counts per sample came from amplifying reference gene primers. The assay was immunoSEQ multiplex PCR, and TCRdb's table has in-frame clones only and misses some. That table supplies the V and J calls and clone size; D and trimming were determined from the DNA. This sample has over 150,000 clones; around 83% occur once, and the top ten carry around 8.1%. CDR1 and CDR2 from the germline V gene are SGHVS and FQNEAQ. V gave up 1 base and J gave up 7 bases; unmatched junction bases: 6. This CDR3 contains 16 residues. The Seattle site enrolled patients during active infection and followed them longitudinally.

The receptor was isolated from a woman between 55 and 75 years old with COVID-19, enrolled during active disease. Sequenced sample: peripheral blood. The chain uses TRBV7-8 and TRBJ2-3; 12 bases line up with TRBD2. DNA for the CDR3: TGTGCCAGCAGCTTAGTGCTAGCGGGAGGGCCCCATACGCAGTATTTT. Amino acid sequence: CASSLVLAGGPHTQYF.